One sample yielded the 22 T cell receptor beta chains listed below, sequenced in a study of blood T cell repertoires in COVID-19. TCRdb's copy holds only in-frame clones and misses some; the assay was immunoSEQ multiplex PCR. The sample shows around 200,000 clones, around 83% of them seen only once. Sequenced input: peripheral blood. The receptor source for this set is a woman aged 45-65 years with acute or convalescent COVID-19.

V and J are TRBV11-3 and TRBJ2-7; D is ambiguous. V shed 1 base and J shed 5 bases, with 12 bases lying between them. Germline assignment: CDR1 SGHNT and CDR2 YENEEA. The CDR3 runs 14 residues. Here the CDR3 reads CASSLAGYSDEQYF. In DNA, the CDR3 is TGTGCCAGCAGCTTAGCGGGTTATTCCGACGAGCAGTACTTC.

The chain combines TRBV10-3 with TRBJ2-2; 13 nucleotides align to TRBD2. The trim removed 3 bases at V and 3 bases at J, leaving 13 bases unmatched. This CDR3 is 20 amino acids long. The germline V gene has CDR1 ENHRY and CDR2 SYGVKD. The CDR3 nucleotides are TGTGCCATCAGTGAAAGGTCACCGGGACTAGCGGGAACGTACACCGGGGAGCTGTTTTTT. It is translated as CAISERSPGLAGTYTGELFF.

V and J are TRBV9 and TRBJ1-2; D is perhaps TRBD1 (5 bases). The CDR3 consists of 14 residues. CDR1 and CDR2 (germline): SGDLS, YYNGEE. Trimming removed 4 bases at V and 2 bases at J, with 12 bases between. The CDR3 here is CASSPRSGNYGYTF. CDR3 in DNA: TGTGCCAGCAGCCCGAGGTCAGGGAACTATGGCTACACCTTC. The variable domain in full, with the rest retrieved from reference TRBV9 and TRBJ1-2, is DSGVTQTPKHLITATGQRVTLRCSPRSGDLSVYWYQQSLDQGLQFLIQYYNGEERAKGNILERFSAQQFPDLHSELNLSSLELGDSALYFCASSPRSGNYGYTFGSGTRLTVV.

The V and J genes are TRBV6-5 and TRBJ1-1, with D maybe TRBD1 (5 bases). This CDR3 has 13 residues. V was shortened by 6 bases and J by 10 bases, with 18 bases between the two germline ends. Per the germline V gene, CDR1 is MNHEY and CDR2 is SVGAGI. CDR3: CASRVVGELRAFF. CDR3 nucleotide sequence: TGTGCCAGCAGAGTTGTAGGGGAATTGCGAGCTTTCTTT.

The chain has TRBV15 and TRBJ2-7, with 7 nucleotides matching TRBD1. CDR3 length: 14 residues. Germline V gene data show CDR1 as LNHNV and CDR2 as YYDKDF (reference sequence). V was clipped by 0 bases and J by 10 bases; unmatched bases: 9. CDR3 sequence reads: CATSRDSGTANQYF. CDR3 coding DNA: TGTGCCACCAGCAGAGATTCCGGGACAGCTAATCAGTACTTC.

Only one count was recorded for this clone. The V gene is TRBV3-1 (or the pseudogene TRBV3-2), the J gene TRBJ1-2; D unresolved. Per the germline V gene, CDR1 is LGHDT and CDR2 is YNNKEL (reference sequence). The V gene lost 1 base and the J gene lost 3 bases, with 15 bases spanning the gap. The CDR3 extends over 16 amino acids. DNA for the CDR3: TGTGCCAGCAGCCAAGTGGGAATAACGGAGGACTATGGCTACACCTTC. It specifies CASSQVGITEDYGYTF.

This sequence joins TRBV19 and TRBJ2-7; D possibly corresponds to TRBD1 (6 bases). V lost 6 bases and J lost 11, with 20 bases in between. The CDR3 has 13 residues. Germline CDR1 reads LNHDA; CDR2 reads SQIVND (reference sequence). CDR3 sequence (DNA): TGTGCCAGTAGGCCGACAGGATCTGGTGGAGAGTACTTC. Translated, it gives CASRPTGSGGEYF.

J is TRBJ1-6 and V is TRBV19, with 7 bases identical to TRBD1. CDR1 and CDR2 from the germline V gene are LNHDA and SQIVND (reference sequence). This CDR3 contains 18 residues. V trimming: 5 bases; J trimming: 0 bases; junction bases outside the gene matches: 10. The CDR3 sequence is CASSPGTVSHSYNSPLHF. CDR3 sequence (DNA): TGTGCCAGTAGTCCCGGGACAGTTTCTCACTCCTATAATTCACCCCTCCACTTT.

The CDR3 sequence: CASSLIDKEQYF. Written as DNA, the CDR3 is TGTGCCAGCAGCTTGATAGATAAAGAGCAGTACTTC. The rearrangement joins TRBV5-6 to TRBJ2-7; no reliable D call. CDR3 size: 12 residues. Germline V CDR1 and CDR2: SGHDT, YYEEEE. Trimming removed 1 base at V and 7 bases at J, with 9 bases between.

The rearrangement links TRBV5-1 to TRBJ2-5; 12 bases match TRBD2. This CDR3 has 17 amino acids. The V gene's germline CDR1 is SGHRS and CDR2 YFSETQ. V was pared by 4 bases and J by 2 bases, with 9 bases of the junction left unmatched. DNA of the CDR3: TGCGCCAGCAGCCCGGGACCTGGACTAGCGGGACAAGAGACCCAGTACTTC. Translation: CASSPGPGLAGQETQYF.

Remarks on this clone: Other nucleotide sequences in the sample specify the same CDR3. The chain links TRBV11-2 to TRBJ2-3; 7 bases agree with TRBD2. V lost 6 bases to trimming and J lost 0 bases; unmatched junction nucleotides: 6. Germline loops: CDR1 SGHAT, CDR2 FQNNGV. The CDR3 spans 15 residues. CDR3 loop: CASSSPSGSTDTQYF. CDR3 nucleotide sequence: TGTGCCAGCAGTTCACCTAGCGGTAGCACAGATACGCAGTATTTT.

The chain has TRBV4-1 and TRBJ2-3; TRBD2 might be the D (5 bases). Germline values: CDR1 MGHRA, CDR2 YSYEKL. The CDR3 covers 14 residues. Trimming pared 7 bases from V and 4 bases from J, leaving 15 bases between. DNA for the CDR3: TGCGCCAGCACTCTAGCCGAATGGGCAGATACGCAGTATTTT. Its protein is CASTLAEWADTQYF.

V usage is TRBV6-5 and J usage is TRBJ2-3, with a tentative D call TRBD1 (5 bases). CDR1 MNHEY and CDR2 SVGAGI come from the germline V gene. The CDR3 contains 15 residues. V gave up 11 bases and J gave up 1 base, with 19 bases separating them. The CDR3 here is CAAAARGYRTDTQYF. Here the CDR3 DNA reads TGTGCCGCTGCTGCAAGGGGATATCGCACAGATACGCAGTATTTT.

The V call is TRBV30, the J call TRBJ2-7; possible D gene TRBD2, 6 bases. Trimming left V 1 base short and J 3 bases short, with 16 bases between. The germline V gene has CDR1 GTSNPN and CDR2 SVGIG (reference sequence). The length of the CDR3 is 15 residues. The CDR3 protein is CAWSALHGRNYEQYF. DNA for the CDR3: TGTGCCTGGAGTGCCCTCCACGGGAGAAACTACGAGCAGTACTTC.

The CDR3 DNA follows: TGTGCCAGCAAAACCCAATCGGGGATGTTAAATACGCAGTATTTT. Amino acids: CASKTQSGMLNTQYF. The chain uses TRBV6-5 and TRBJ2-3; D perhaps matches TRBD2 (5 bases). Deletions cut 7 bases from V and 7 bases from J, with 21 bases between. In germline, CDR1 is MNHEY, CDR2 SVGAGI. CDR3 length: 15 amino acids.

This chain links TRBV19 with TRBJ2-2, with no clear D. V was pared by 3 bases and J by 0 bases, with 11 bases between. This CDR3 comprises 16 residues. In germline, CDR1 is LNHDA, CDR2 SQIVND (reference sequence). The CDR3 DNA sequence: TGTGCCAGTAGTATGAAGCGACTCCCGAACACCGGGGAGCTGTTTTTT. Amino acids: CASSMKRLPNTGELFF.

The gene calls are TRBV27 and TRBJ2-1, with 12 nucleotides matching TRBD2. V was pared by 5 bases and J by 6 bases, with 8 bases of the junction left unmatched. The CDR3 is 16 residues long. Looked up from germline, CDR1 is MNHEY and CDR2 is SMNVEV (reference sequence). The CDR3 spells CASSPGGLAGINEQFF. For the CDR3, the DNA is TGTGCCAGCAGTCCCGGCGGACTAGCGGGGATCAATGAGCAGTTCTTC.

The chain is built from TRBV19 and TRBJ1-4, with D maybe TRBD1 (6 bases). Germline assignment: CDR1 LNHDA and CDR2 SQIVND (reference sequence). V was pared by 4 bases and J by 7 bases, with 7 bases between. The CDR3 runs to 12 residues. The DNA for the CDR3 is TGTGCCAGTAGTACCAGGGGTGAAAAACTGTTTTTT. Translated: CASSTRGEKLFF.

The chain has TRBV27 and TRBJ2-1, with 15 bases matching TRBD2. CDR1 is MNHEY and CDR2 is SMNVEV in the germline V gene (reference sequence). Trimming cost V 3 bases and J 0 bases; bases outside gene matches: 3. The CDR3 totals 18 residues. CDR3 in DNA: TGTGCCAGCAGTTTTGGACTAGCGGGAGGGAGCTCCTACAATGAGCAGTTCTTC. Residues: CASSFGLAGGSSYNEQFF.

CDR3 sequence reads: CASSSYWTGGYLSSYEQYF. CDR3 bases: TGTGCCAGCAGTTCTTATTGGACAGGGGGGTACTTGAGCTCCTACGAGCAGTACTTC. The gene calls are TRBV28 and TRBJ2-7; 10 bases match TRBD1. CDR1 MDHEN and CDR2 SYDVKM come from the germline V gene. V lost 4 bases to trimming and J lost 0 bases; unmatched junction nucleotides: 15. CDR3 size: 19 residues.

This chain joins TRBV6-5 and TRBJ1-4, with no clear D. Per germline, CDR1 MNHEY and CDR2 SVGAGI. The CDR3 sequence is 13 residues long. Trimming stripped 8 bases from V and 7 bases from J, with 14 bases between. The CDR3 region is CASLEGVGEKLFF. CDR3 DNA sequence: TGTGCCAGCTTGGAGGGCGTCGGTGAAAAACTGTTTTTT.

The genes are TRBV7-9 and TRBJ1-1, with a tentative D call TRBD1 (5 bases). CDR3 length: 15 residues. The V gene's germline CDR1 is SEHNR and CDR2 FQNEAQ (reference sequence). The V end lost 2 bases, the J end lost 3 bases, and 13 bases lay between the germline ends. The DNA of the CDR3 is TGTGCCAGCAGCTTAATACGGGGAGGGGACACTGAAGCTTTCTTT. It specifies CASSLIRGGDTEAFF.